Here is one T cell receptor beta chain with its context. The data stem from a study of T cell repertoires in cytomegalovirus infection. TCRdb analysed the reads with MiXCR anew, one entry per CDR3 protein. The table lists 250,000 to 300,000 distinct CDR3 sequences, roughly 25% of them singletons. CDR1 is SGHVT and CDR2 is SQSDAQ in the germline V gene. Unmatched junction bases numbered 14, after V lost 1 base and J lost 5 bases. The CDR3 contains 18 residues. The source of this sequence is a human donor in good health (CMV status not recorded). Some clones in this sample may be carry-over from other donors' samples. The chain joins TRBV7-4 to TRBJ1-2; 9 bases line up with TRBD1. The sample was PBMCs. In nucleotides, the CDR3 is TGTGCCAGCAGCTTAGTGACGTCTACAGGGGGCGCCTATTATGGCTACACCTTC. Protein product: CASSLVTSTGGAYYGYTF.